Presented here are 25 T cell receptor beta chains from one specimen sequenced in a study of immune cell composition in non-small cell lung cancer. Normal lung was sampled as far from the tumour as possible, at least 3 cm. Some clones are missing from TCRdb's copy, which holds only in-frame ones; the method was immunoSEQ multiplex PCR. The table has approximately 6,700 clones, under 80% seen once. The source material was non-adjacent lung tissue. These receptors were collected from a human donor with non-small cell lung cancer.

The rearrangement joins TRBV7-6 to TRBJ2-3; 12 nucleotides align to TRBD2. Germline V CDR1 and CDR2: SGHVS, FNYEAQ. V was clipped by 6 bases and J by 4 bases; unmatched bases: 8. The CDR3 sequence is 16 residues long. The CDR3 coding sequence is TGTGCCAGCAGTGCTAGCGGGAGGGCCCGGGCAGATACGCAGTATTTT. Amino acids: CASSASGRARADTQYF. Drawing the rest from reference TRBV7-6 and TRBJ2-3, the complete variable domain is GAGVSQSPRYKVTKRGQDVALRCDPISGHVSLYWYRQALGQGPEFLTYFNYEAQQDKSGLPNDRFSAERPEGSISTLTIQRTEQRDSAMYRCASSASGRARADTQYFGPGTRLTVL.

This clone was detected a few times. The rearrangement uses TRBV9 and TRBJ2-1; 7 bases map to TRBD2. The CDR3 is 16 residues long. The germline V gene has CDR1 SGDLS and CDR2 YYNGEE. The junction had 7 bases not matched to a gene; V was cut back by 0 bases and J by 4 bases. CDR3 amino acids: CASSVDPSGGYNEQFF. CDR3 coding DNA: TGTGCCAGCAGCGTAGACCCTAGCGGTGGATACAATGAGCAGTTCTTC.

This clone was seen only a few times. The J gene is TRBJ2-1, the V gene TRBV6-1; TRBD2 matches 11 bases. Germline values: CDR1 MNHNS, CDR2 SASEGT. The V gene end was trimmed by 3 bases and the J gene end by 8 bases; junction bases not matched to a gene: 6. The CDR3 is 15 residues long. This CDR3 reads CASSDLTSGSDEQFF. In DNA, the CDR3 is TGTGCCAGCAGTGACCTTACTAGCGGGAGCGATGAGCAGTTCTTC.

By sample fraction, this clone is medium-sized. The CDR3 loop reads CASSATGLHYEQYF. The CDR3 nucleotides are TGTGCCAGCAGCGCTACGGGACTCCATTACGAGCAGTACTTC. The chain employs TRBV11-3 and TRBJ2-7, with a tentative D call TRBD2 (6 bases). The CDR3 consists of 14 residues. Trimming took off 5 bases at V and 4 bases at J, with 15 bases between the two ends. CDR1 is SGHNT, CDR2 YENEEA, per germline.

V gene TRBV27 combines with J gene TRBJ2-4; unclear D gene. There are 14 residues in the CDR3. Trimming took off 2 bases at V and 6 bases at J, with 11 bases between the two ends. The germline V gene has CDR1 MNHEY and CDR2 SMNVEV (reference sequence). The CDR3 loop reads CASSLNWSGNIQYF. CDR3 in DNA: TGTGCCAGCAGTTTAAATTGGTCGGGAAACATTCAGTACTTC.

This clone was counted a few times. The J gene is TRBJ1-2, the V gene TRBV13; D gene uncertain. Trimming removed 0 bases at V and 5 bases at J, with 16 bases between. The CDR3 loop spans 16 amino acids. Germline lookup yields CDR1 PRHDT and CDR2 FYEKMQ (reference sequence). The CDR3 region is CASSLGMEGGRYGYTF. The CDR3 DNA is TGTGCCAGCAGCTTAGGAATGGAGGGCGGCCGTTATGGCTACACCTTC.

In the case of this clone: Other DNA sequences from this sample encode an identical CDR3 as well. This sequence joins TRBV6-1 and TRBJ1-4, with 10 positions matching TRBD1. Germline lookup yields CDR1 MNHNS and CDR2 SASEGT. This CDR3 contains 14 residues. After removal of 5 bases from V and 11 bases from J, the junction contained 8 bases not matched to a gene. This CDR3 reads CASSSGTGVGKLFF. As DNA, the CDR3 is TGTGCCAGCAGTTCCGGGACAGGGGTGGGGAAACTGTTTTTT.

This clone showed up just once. CDR3 in amino acids: CASSVGLAEQETQYF. The CDR3, as DNA: TGTGCCAGCAGCGTAGGGCTAGCGGAACAAGAGACCCAGTACTTC. The genes are TRBV9 and TRBJ2-5; 7 nucleotides match TRBD2. The CDR3 runs to 15 residues. The V segment lost 0 bases and the J segment 2 bases; nucleotides outside the gene matches: 4. Germline CDR1 and CDR2: SGDLS and YYNGEE.

This clone was picked up one time. V is TRBV7-9 and J is TRBJ2-5; a weak D match, TRBD1 (6 bases). This CDR3 contains 15 residues. V lost 2 bases to trimming and J lost 2 bases, with 12 bases between them. Germline V gene data show CDR1 as SEHNR and CDR2 as FQNEAQ (reference sequence). The DNA for the CDR3 is TGTGCCAGCAGCTTAACGCAGGGGTGGCAAGAGACCCAGTACTTC. It is translated as CASSLTQGWQETQYF.

The genes are TRBV7-6 and TRBJ2-5; 9 bases align to TRBD1. CDR3 length: 14 amino acids. CDR1 SGHVS and CDR2 FNYEAQ come from the germline V gene. The J segment lost 4 bases and the V segment lost 5 bases, leaving 5 bases of the junction unmatched. CDR3: CASSISDRGETQYF. CDR3 DNA: TGTGCCAGCAGCATATCGGACAGGGGAGAGACCCAGTACTTC.

The V and J genes are TRBV6-6 and TRBJ1-1; 8 nucleotides line up with TRBD1. This CDR3 spans 14 amino acids. Germline-derived CDR1 and CDR2 are MNHNY and SVGAGI (reference sequence). J gave up 0 bases and V 4 bases, and 1 base lay outside the gene matches. The CDR3 DNA follows: TGTGCCAGCAGTTCGGGACAGGTGAACACTGAAGCTTTCTTT. Encoded protein: CASSSGQVNTEAFF.

This clone ranks as medium-sized. The chain joins TRBV23-1 to TRBJ2-2; 7 bases line up with TRBD1. TRBV23-1 is an ORF, with its function uncertain. This CDR3 contains 15 residues. In DNA form, the CDR3 reads TGCGTGCAGCCCTTTCGACAGGGAAAGACCGGGGAGCTGTTTTTT. Its translation is CVQPFRQGKTGELFF.

This clone has just a few counts. The chain joins TRBV2 to TRBJ2-3, with 8 positions matching TRBD2. The J segment lost 6 bases and the V segment lost 3 bases, leaving 5 bases of the junction unmatched. The CDR3 spans 14 residues. Germline-derived CDR1 and CDR2 are SNHLY and FYNNEI. Here the CDR3 DNA reads TGTGCCAGCAGTGAGGGGCTAGCGGGTGATACGCAGTATTTT. It is translated as CASSEGLAGDTQYF.

This clone has only a few counts. The genes are TRBV19 and TRBJ1-3; D not resolved. Germline CDR1 is LNHDA and CDR2 is SQIVND (reference sequence). There are 14 residues in the CDR3. V lost 6 bases and J lost 2, with 11 bases in between. CDR3: CASSTSGAGNTIYF. Written as DNA, the CDR3 is TGTGCCAGTAGCACCTCAGGCGCTGGAAACACCATATATTTT.

The rearrangement uses TRBV7-2 and TRBJ1-2; 8 bases are shared with TRBD1. The junction had 6 bases not matched to a gene; V was cut back by 2 bases and J by 4 bases. The CDR3 is 15 residues long. Germline V CDR1 and CDR2: SGHTA, FQGNSA. CDR3 bases: TGTGCCAGCAGCTTATCAGGGGGCGCTGGCTATGGCTACACCTTC. It is translated as CASSLSGGAGYGYTF.

The chain recombines TRBV5-1 with TRBJ1-1, with TRBD1 matching 7 bases. CDR1 is SGHRS and CDR2 is YFSETQ in the germline V gene. The CDR3 extends over 14 amino acids. The J segment lost 7 bases and the V segment lost 4 bases, leaving 10 bases of the junction unmatched. The CDR3, as DNA: TGCGCCAGCAGCCAACAAACAGGGGAAGGTGAAGCTTTCTTT. This gives the protein CASSQQTGEGEAFF. Combining the CDR3 with reference TRBV5-1 and TRBJ1-1 gives the whole variable domain KAGVTQTPRYLIKTRGQQVTLSCSPISGHRSVSWYQQTPGQGLQFLFEYFSETQRNKGNFPGRFSGRQFSNSRSEMNVSTLELGDSALYLCASSQQTGEGEAFFGQGTRLTVV.

This clone has just a few counts. This chain joins TRBV7-8 and TRBJ2-7; D possibly corresponds to TRBD2 (6 bases). V was clipped by 1 base and J by 3 bases, with 10 bases between them. CDR1 is SGHVS, CDR2 FQNEAQ, per germline. This CDR3 has 14 amino acids. The DNA for the CDR3 is TGTGCCAGCAGCTTAGAGGGTAGCGGCTACGAGCAGTACTTC. It yields the protein CASSLEGSGYEQYF.

This clone was detected only a few times. J is TRBJ1-4 and V is TRBV2; TRBD1 matches at 8 bases. CDR1 is SNHLY, CDR2 FYNNEI, per germline. J lost 3 bases, V lost 8 bases, and 11 bases had no gene match. The CDR3 is 16 residues long. CDR3 residues: CASDSGGLGANEKLFF. The CDR3 DNA sequence: TGTGCCAGCGATTCAGGGGGCCTTGGAGCTAATGAAAAACTGTTTTTT.

This clone was detected only a few times. The chain couples TRBV6-1 to TRBJ1-5; 8 nucleotides line up with TRBD1. Germline V gene sequence: CDR1 MNHNS, CDR2 SASEGT. V dropped 3 bases and J dropped 6; count of bases not matched to a gene: 4. CDR3 length: 14 residues. The CDR3 DNA sequence: TGTGCCAGCAGTGATAACAGGGGGTCTCAGCCCCAGCATTTT. Translation gives CASSDNRGSQPQHF.

The rearrangement joins TRBV6-5 to TRBJ1-1; D remains unclear. The CDR3 length is 13 residues. Germline CDR1 and CDR2: MNHEY and SVGAGI. The V gene lost 6 bases and the J gene lost 1 base, with 9 bases spanning the gap. The chain's CDR3 is CASREAKNTEAFF. The DNA of the CDR3 is TGTGCCAGCAGGGAGGCGAAGAACACTGAAGCTTTCTTT.

The rearrangement uses TRBV29-1 and TRBJ2-7; D is perhaps TRBD2 (6 bases). The CDR3 contains 11 residues. V gave up 4 bases and J gave up 3 bases, with 7 bases separating them. CDR1 SQVTM and CDR2 ANQGSEA come from the germline V gene. The CDR3 here is CSVVGSYEQYF. The CDR3 DNA reads as TGCAGCGTTGTCGGGAGCTACGAGCAGTACTTC.

This clone has a handful of counts. The rearrangement joins TRBV5-1 to TRBJ1-2; D may be TRBD1 (6 bases). Germline V lookup: CDR1 SGHRS, CDR2 YFSETQ. V lost 0 bases to trimming and J lost 4 bases, with 16 bases between them. This CDR3 comprises 16 residues. The CDR3 is CASSLGGHGTIYGYTF. DNA of the CDR3: TGCGCCAGCAGCTTGGGGGGACATGGGACTATCTATGGCTACACCTTC.

The chain uses TRBV19 and TRBJ2-1; D not resolved. CDR1 and CDR2 (germline): LNHDA, SQIVND (reference sequence). CDR3 length: 15 amino acids. Trimming cost V 2 bases and J 3 bases, with 11 bases left between them. The CDR3 loop reads CASSIYPGLYNEQFF. The CDR3 bases are TGTGCCAGTAGTATATACCCGGGTCTCTACAATGAGCAGTTCTTC.

Only one count was recorded for this clone. The chain combines TRBV7-2 with TRBJ2-1, with 13 bases identical to TRBD2. After removal of 5 bases from V and 9 bases from J, the junction contained 7 bases not matched to a gene. The CDR3 extends over 15 amino acids. The germline V gene has CDR1 SGHTA and CDR2 FQGNSA. The CDR3: CASSRTSGGAGEQFF. The DNA for the CDR3 is TGTGCCAGCAGCCGTACTAGCGGGGGGGCCGGTGAGCAGTTCTTC.

This clone turned up a few times. This chain connects TRBV5-6 to TRBJ1-1; the D is unclear. CDR1 is SGHDT and CDR2 is YYEEEE in the germline V gene. Trimming stripped 1 base from V and 1 base from J, with 5 bases between. The CDR3 is 13 amino acids. The CDR3: CASSLSWNTEAFF. The CDR3 DNA reads TGTGCCAGCAGCTTGTCCTGGAACACTGAAGCTTTCTTT.